This T cell receptor (beta chain) was captured in a study of blood T cell repertoires in COVID-19. Study background: Material from acute and convalescent COVID-19 was sourced from the United States, Italy and Spain. The cDNA or gDNA used as material had been derived from T cells, B-cell-depleted T cells, or PBMCs.

Original handling: Estimated nucleated cell counts came from reference gene primer amplification. Method: immunoSEQ multiplex PCR; TCRdb's copy keeps in-frame clones and lacks some. V and J calls plus clone size are reproduced from that table; the DNA served to infer D and trimming. The profile shows 110,000 to 150,000 clones, just under 90% of them singletons. There are 15 residues in the CDR3. After removal of 6 bases from V and 1 base from J, the junction contained 5 bases not matched to a gene. The germline CDR1 and CDR2 sequences are MNHEY and SVGAGI. V and J are TRBV6-5 and TRBJ1-1; 10 bases agree with TRBD1. The sequencing sample was made of peripheral blood. The source of this sequence is a woman older than 75 with acute or convalescent COVID-19. CDR3 sequence: CASRGRDRGNTEAFF. Written as DNA, the CDR3 is TGTGCCAGCAGGGGCCGGGACAGGGGGAACACTGAAGCTTTCTTT.